The clone carrying this T cell receptor beta chain was recorded a few times. Its antigen is unknown. The entry originates in a study of T cells in Graves' hyperthyroidism and ophthalmopathy. Overall study findings and caveats: Ophthalmopathy was distinguished from stable hyperthyroidism by 13 V-J signatures. Most expanded thyroid clonotypes above 0.001 recurred in blood.

Germline values: CDR1 LNHDA, CDR2 SQIVND (reference sequence). Trimming pared 6 bases from V and 2 bases from J, leaving 14 bases between. The CDR3 length is 14 residues. From RNA transcripts, TCR beta CDR3 regions were amplified. HTBI primers were the set used in a first-round RT-PCR of the TCR CDR3. TCRdb analysed the multiplex PCR reads with MiXCR anew, one entry per CDR3 protein. The table lists about 510,000 distinct CDR3 sequences, 14% of them singletons. Hyperthyroidism, newly diagnosed and lasting under 2 months, affected patients aged 18 to 65. Fresh peripheral blood, around 9.3 ml of it, supplied the PBMCs.

The origin of this receptor is a middle-aged woman with Graves' hyperthyroidism. V is TRBV19 and J is TRBJ2-7; D is unclear. Material: blood. Here the CDR3 reads CASSTLTEPYEQYF. CDR3 sequence (DNA): TGTGCCAGTAGCACCCTGACGGAGCCCTACGAGCAGTACTTC.